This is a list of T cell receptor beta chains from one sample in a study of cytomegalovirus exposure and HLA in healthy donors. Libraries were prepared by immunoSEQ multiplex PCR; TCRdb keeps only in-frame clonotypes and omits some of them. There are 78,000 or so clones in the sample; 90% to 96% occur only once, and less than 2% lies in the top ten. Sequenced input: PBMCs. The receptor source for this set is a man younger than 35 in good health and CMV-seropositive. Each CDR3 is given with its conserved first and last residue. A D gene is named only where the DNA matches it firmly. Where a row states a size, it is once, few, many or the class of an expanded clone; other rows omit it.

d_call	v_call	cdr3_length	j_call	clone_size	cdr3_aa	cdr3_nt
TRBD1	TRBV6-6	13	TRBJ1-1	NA	CASSFRQGDEAFF	TGTGCCAGCAGTTTCCGACAGGGGGATGAAGCTTTCTTT
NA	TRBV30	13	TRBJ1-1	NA	CAWSVRANTEAFF	TGTGCCTGGAGTGTGAGAGCGAACACTGAAGCTTTCTTT
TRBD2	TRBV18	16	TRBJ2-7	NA	CASSPPSLAGFYEQYF	TGTGCCAGCTCACCACCGTCCCTAGCGGGGTTCTACGAGCAGTACTTC
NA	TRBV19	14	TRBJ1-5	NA	CASSIAEVSQPQHF	TGTGCCAGTAGTATAGCCGAGGTTAGCCAGCCCCAGCATTTT
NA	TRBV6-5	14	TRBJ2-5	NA	CASSGWSAGETQYF	TGTGCCAGCAGCGGATGGAGCGCCGGAGAGACCCAGTACTTC
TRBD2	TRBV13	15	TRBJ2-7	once	CASSGGLAGNYEQYF	TGTGCCAGCAGCGGGGGACTAGCGGGGAACTACGAGCAGTACTTC
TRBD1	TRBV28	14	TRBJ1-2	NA	CASSLGDRGFGYTF	TGTGCCAGCAGTTTAGGGGACAGGGGGTTCGGCTACACCTTC
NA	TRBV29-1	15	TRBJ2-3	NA	CSVDTGISGTDTQYF	TGCAGCGTTGACACAGGGATTTCGGGCACAGATACGCAGTATTTT
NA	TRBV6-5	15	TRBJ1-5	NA	CASSYSRQSNQPQHF	TGTGCCAGCAGTTACTCAAGACAGAGCAATCAGCCCCAGCATTTT
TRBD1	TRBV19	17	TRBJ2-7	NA	CASRPEGGGTGAHEQYF	TGTGCCAGTAGACCCGAGGGTGGTGGGACAGGGGCACACGAGCAGTACTTC
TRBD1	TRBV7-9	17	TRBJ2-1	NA	CASSRADRGLASHEQFF	TGTGCCAGCAGCCGGGCTGACAGGGGGCTAGCCTCCCATGAGCAGTTCTTC
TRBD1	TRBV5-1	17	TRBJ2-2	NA	CASSPFSGGANTGELFF	TGCGCCAGCAGCCCCTTCTCAGGGGGCGCGAACACCGGGGAGCTGTTTTTT
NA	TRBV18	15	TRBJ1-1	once	CASSPPWGIDTEAFF	TGTGCCAGCTCACCTCCCTGGGGCATAGACACTGAAGCTTTCTTT
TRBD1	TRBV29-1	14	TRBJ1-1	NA	CSVKLGTVNTEAFF	TGCAGCGTTAAACTCGGGACAGTGAACACTGAAGCTTTCTTT
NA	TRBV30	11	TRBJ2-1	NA	CAWYRGRGWFF	TGTGCCTGGTATAGGGGCAGGGGTTGGTTCTTC
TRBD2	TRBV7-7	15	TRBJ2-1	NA	CASSPGTSGRGEQFF	TGTGCTAGCAGCCCAGGGACTAGCGGAAGGGGTGAGCAGTTCTTC
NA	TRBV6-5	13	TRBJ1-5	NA	CASSYQSNQPQHF	TGTGCCAGCAGTTACCAGAGCAATCAGCCCCAGCATTTT
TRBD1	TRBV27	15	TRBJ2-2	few	CASSSRDRRTGELFF	TGTGCCAGCAGTTCCCGGGACAGGCGTACCGGGGAGCTGTTTTTT
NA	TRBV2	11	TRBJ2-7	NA	CASSDRGEQYF	TGTGCCAGCAGTGACCGAGGGGAGCAGTACTTC
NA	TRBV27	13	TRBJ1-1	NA	CASSLGLNTEAFF	TGTGCCAGCAGTTTAGGGCTTAACACTGAAGCTTTCTTT
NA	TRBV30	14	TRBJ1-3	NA	CAWSGQGDGNTIYF	TGTGCCTGGAGTGGTCAAGGGGATGGAAACACCATATATTTT
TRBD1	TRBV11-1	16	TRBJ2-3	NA	CASSYGLGQWTDTQYF	TGTGCCAGCAGCTATGGGTTGGGACAGTGGACAGATACGCAGTATTTT
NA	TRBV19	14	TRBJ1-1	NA	CASRPHRDFAEAFF	TGTGCCAGCCGCCCCCACAGGGATTTTGCTGAAGCTTTCTTT
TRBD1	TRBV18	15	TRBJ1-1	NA	CASSQSQGGDTEAFF	TGTGCCAGCTCACAATCACAGGGGGGGGACACTGAAGCTTTCTTT
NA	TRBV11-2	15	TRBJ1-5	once	CASSLRPGENQPQHF	TGTGCCAGCAGCCTCCGCCCGGGAGAGAATCAGCCCCAGCATTTT
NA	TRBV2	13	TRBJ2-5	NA	CASTRGGQETQYF	TGTGCCAGCACACGGGGAGGCCAAGAGACCCAGTACTTC
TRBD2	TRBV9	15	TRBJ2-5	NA	CASSVDSGGLETQYF	TGTGCCAGCAGCGTAGATAGCGGGGGGCTAGAGACCCAGTACTTC
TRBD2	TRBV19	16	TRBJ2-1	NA	CASSASSSGIYNEQFF	TGTGCCAGTAGTGCCTCATCTAGCGGGATCTACAATGAGCAGTTCTTC
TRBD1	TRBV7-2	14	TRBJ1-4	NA	CASTQGQGQSKLFF	TGTGCCAGCACCCAGGGACAGGGGCAGTCAAAACTGTTTTTT
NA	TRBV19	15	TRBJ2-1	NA	CASHPAGGQGREQFF	TGTGCCAGTCATCCGGCTGGGGGCCAAGGTCGTGAGCAGTTCTTC
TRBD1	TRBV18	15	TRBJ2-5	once	CASSPDRGYQETQYF	TGTGCCAGCTCACCCGACAGGGGATATCAAGAGACCCAGTACTTC
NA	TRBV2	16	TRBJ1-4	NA	CASSAGNGGFIEKLFF	TGTGCCAGCAGTGCGGGGAATGGAGGATTTATCGAAAAACTGTTTTTT